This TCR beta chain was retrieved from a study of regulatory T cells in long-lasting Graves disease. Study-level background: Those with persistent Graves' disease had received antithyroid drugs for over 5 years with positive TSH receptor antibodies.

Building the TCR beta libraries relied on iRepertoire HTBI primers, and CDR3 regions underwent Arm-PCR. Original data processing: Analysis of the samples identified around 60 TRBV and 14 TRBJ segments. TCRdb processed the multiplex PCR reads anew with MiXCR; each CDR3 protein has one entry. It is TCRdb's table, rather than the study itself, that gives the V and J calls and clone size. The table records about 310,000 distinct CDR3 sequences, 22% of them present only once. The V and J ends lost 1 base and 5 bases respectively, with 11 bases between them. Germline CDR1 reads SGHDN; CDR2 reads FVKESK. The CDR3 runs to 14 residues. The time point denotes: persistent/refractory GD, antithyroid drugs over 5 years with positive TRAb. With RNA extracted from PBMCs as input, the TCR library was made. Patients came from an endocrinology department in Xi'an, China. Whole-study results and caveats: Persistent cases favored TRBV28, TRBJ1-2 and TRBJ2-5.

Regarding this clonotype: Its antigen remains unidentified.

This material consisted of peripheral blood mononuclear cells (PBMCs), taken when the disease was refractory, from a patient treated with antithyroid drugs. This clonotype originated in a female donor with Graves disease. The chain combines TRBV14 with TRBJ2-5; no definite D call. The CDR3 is CASSQGSTPETQYF. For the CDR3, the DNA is TGTGCCAGCAGCCAAGGGAGCACTCCGGAGACCCAGTACTTC.